This T cell receptor (beta chain) was captured by sequencing in a study of CD8 T cells in ankylosing spondylitis. Study results and limitations: Ankylosing spondylitis blood appeared to carry a characteristic TCR beta motif of several highly homologous variants. Clones linked with disease were CD8+ and fairly uncommon in the peripheral blood.

Germline V gene sequence: CDR1 SGHAT, CDR2 FQNNGV. The CDR3 consists of 15 residues. Trimming removed 4 bases at V and 0 bases at J, with 12 bases between. This clonotype turned up a few times. Its antigen is still unknown. The authors made TCR beta libraries by quantitative 5'-RACE with molecular barcodes. TCRdb itself ran the 5' RACE reads through MiXCR, one entry per CDR3 protein. The repertoire has roughly 700,000 distinct CDR3 sequences, around 20% of them found once; the top ten carry 15% to 20%. This clonotype was obtained from a male donor with ankylosing spondylitis. The chain links TRBV11-2 to TRBJ1-1; D is uncertain. Sequenced input: blood, either unsorted or a sorted T cell fraction (not recorded which). The CDR3 region has the DNA TGTGCCAGCAGCTCCACAGCGAAGATGAACACTGAAGCTTTCTTT. Its translation: CASSSTAKMNTEAFF.